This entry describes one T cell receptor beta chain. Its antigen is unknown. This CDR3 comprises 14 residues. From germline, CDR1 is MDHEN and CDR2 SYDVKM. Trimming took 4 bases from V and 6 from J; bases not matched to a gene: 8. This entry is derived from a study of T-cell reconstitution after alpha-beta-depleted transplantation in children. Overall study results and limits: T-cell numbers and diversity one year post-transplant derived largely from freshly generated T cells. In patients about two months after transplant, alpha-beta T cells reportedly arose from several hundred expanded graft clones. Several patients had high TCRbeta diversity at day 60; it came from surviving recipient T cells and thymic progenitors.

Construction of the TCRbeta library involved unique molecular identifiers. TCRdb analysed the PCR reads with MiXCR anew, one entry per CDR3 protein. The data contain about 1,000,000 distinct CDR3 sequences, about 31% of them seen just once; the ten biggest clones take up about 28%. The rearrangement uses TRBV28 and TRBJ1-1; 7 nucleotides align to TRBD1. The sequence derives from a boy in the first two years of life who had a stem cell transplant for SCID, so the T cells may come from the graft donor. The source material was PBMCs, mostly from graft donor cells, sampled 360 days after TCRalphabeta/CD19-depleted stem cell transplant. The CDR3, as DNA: TGTGCCAGCAGTTGGACAGGAGAACCCGCTGAAGCTTTCTTT. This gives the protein CASSWTGEPAEAFF.